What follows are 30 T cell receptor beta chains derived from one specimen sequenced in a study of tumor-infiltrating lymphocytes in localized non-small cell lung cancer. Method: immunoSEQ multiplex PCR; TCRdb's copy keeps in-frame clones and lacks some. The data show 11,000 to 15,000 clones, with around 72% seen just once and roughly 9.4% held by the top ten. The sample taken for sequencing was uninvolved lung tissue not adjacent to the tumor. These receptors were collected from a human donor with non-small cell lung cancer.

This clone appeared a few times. CDR3 amino acids: CASSQEYSYGYTF. CDR3 sequence (DNA): TGCGCCAGCAGCCAAGAGTACTCCTATGGCTACACCTTC. V and J are TRBV4-3 and TRBJ1-2; D is ambiguous. The CDR3 spans 13 residues. Trimming left V 0 bases short and J 4 bases short, with 6 bases between. CDR1 and CDR2 (germline): LGHNA, YSLEER.

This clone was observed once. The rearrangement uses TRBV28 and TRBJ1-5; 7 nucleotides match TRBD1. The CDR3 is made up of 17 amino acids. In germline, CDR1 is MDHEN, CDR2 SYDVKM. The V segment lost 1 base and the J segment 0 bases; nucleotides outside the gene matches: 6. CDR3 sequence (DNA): TGTGCCAGCAGTTTATTCCCCCGGGACAGTAGCAATCAGCCCCAGCATTTT. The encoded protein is CASSLFPRDSSNQPQHF.

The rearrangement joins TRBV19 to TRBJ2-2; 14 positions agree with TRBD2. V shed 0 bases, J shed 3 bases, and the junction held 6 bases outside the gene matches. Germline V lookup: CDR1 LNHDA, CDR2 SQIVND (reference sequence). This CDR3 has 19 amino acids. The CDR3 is CASSIEGLGLAGDTGELFF. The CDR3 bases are TGTGCCAGTAGTATAGAGGGCTTGGGACTAGCGGGAGACACCGGGGAGCTGTTTTTT.

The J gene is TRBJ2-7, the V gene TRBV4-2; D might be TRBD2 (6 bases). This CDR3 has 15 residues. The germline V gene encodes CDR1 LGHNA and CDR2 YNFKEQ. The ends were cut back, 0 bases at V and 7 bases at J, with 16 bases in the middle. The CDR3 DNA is TGTGCCAGCAGCCAAGATCGGGTTAGCCGGGAGGAGCAGTACTTC. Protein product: CASSQDRVSREEQYF.

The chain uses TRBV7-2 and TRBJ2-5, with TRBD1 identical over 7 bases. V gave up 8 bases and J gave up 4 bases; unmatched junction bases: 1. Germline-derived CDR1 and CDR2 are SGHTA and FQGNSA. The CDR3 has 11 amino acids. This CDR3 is CASGQAETQYF. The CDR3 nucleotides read TGTGCCAGCGGACAGGCAGAGACCCAGTACTTC.

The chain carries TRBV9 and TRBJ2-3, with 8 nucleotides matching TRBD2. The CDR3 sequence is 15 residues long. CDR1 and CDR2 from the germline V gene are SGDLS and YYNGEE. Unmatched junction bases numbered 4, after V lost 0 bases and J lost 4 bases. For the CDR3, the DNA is TGTGCCAGCAGCGTAGTCGCGGGAGGAGCAGATACGCAGTATTTT. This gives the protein CASSVVAGGADTQYF.

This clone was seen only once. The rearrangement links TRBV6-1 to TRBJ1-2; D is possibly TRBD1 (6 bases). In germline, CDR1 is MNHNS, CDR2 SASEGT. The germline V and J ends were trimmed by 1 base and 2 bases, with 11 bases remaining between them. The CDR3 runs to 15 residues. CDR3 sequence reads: CASSEVGGWNYGYTF. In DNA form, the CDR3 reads TGTGCCAGCAGTGAAGTAGGGGGGTGGAACTATGGCTACACCTTC.

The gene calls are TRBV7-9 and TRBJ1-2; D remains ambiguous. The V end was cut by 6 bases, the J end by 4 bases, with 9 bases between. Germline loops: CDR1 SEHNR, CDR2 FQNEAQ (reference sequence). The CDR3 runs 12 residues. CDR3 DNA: TGTGCCAGCAGGGGGATAGGCTATGGCTACACCTTC. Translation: CASRGIGYGYTF.

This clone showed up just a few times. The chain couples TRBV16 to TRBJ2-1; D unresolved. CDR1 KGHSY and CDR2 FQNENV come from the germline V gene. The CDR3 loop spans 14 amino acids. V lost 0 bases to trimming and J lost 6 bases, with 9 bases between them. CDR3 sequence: CASSQSIQINEQFF. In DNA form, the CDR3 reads TGTGCCAGCAGCCAATCGATACAGATCAATGAGCAGTTCTTC. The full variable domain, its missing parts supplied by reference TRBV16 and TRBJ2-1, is GEEVAQTPKHLVRGEGQKAKLYCAPIKGHSYVFWYQQVLKNEFKFLISFQNENVFDETGMPKERFSAKCLPNSPCSLEIQATKLEDSAVYFCASSQSIQINEQFFGPGTRLTVL.

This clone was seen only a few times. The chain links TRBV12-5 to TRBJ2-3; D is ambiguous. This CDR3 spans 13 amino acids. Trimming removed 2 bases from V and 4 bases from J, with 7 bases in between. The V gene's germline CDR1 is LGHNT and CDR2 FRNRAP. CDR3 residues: CASGLTQADTQYF. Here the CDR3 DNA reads TGTGCTAGTGGTTTGACCCAGGCAGATACGCAGTATTTT.

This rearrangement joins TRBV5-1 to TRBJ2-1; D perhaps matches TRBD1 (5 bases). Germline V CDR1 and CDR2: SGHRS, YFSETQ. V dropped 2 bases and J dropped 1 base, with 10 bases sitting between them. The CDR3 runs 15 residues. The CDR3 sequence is CASSFTGVSYNEQFF. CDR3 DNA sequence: TGCGCCAGCAGCTTCACAGGTGTTTCCTACAATGAGCAGTTCTTC.

DNA of the CDR3: TGTGCCAGCAGCCCCAGGGGAAACCAGCCCCAGCATTTT. Protein: CASSPRGNQPQHF. The chain employs TRBV6-5 and TRBJ1-5, with D tentatively TRBD1 (6 bases). The CDR3 has 13 amino acids. V was pared by 6 bases and J by 7 bases, with 13 bases between. From germline, CDR1 is MNHEY and CDR2 SVGAGI.

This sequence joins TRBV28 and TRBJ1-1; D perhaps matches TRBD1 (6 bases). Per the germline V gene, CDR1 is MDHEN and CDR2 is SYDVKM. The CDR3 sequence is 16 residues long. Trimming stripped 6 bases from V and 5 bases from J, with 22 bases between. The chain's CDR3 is CASSLITYREGTEAFF. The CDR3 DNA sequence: TGTGCCAGCAGCTTGATCACTTACAGGGAGGGGACTGAAGCTTTCTTT.

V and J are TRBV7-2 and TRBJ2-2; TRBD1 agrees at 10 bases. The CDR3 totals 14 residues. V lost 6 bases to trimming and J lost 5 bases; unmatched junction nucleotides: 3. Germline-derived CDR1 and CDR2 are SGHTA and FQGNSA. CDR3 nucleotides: TGTGCCAGCAGGGGACAGGGGCGAACCGGGGAGCTGTTTTTT. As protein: CASRGQGRTGELFF.

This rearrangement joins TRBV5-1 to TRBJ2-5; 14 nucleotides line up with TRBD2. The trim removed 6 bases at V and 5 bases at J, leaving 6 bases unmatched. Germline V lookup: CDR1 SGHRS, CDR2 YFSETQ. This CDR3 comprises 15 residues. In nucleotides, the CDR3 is TGCGCCAGCACGACTAGCGGGGGGGCCGAGGAGACCCAGTACTTC. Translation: CASTTSGGAEETQYF. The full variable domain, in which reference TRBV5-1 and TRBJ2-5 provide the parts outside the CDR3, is KAGVTQTPRYLIKTRGQQVTLSCSPISGHRSVSWYQQTPGQGLQFLFEYFSETQRNKGNFPGRFSGRQFSNSRSEMNVSTLELGDSALYLCASTTSGGAEETQYFGPGTRLLVL.

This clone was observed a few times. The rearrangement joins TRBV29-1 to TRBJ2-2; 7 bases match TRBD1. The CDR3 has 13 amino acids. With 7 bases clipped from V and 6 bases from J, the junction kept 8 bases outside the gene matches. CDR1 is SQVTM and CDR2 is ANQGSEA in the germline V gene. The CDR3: CSAGQLASGELFF. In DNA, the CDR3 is TGCAGCGCGGGACAGCTGGCATCCGGGGAGCTGTTTTTT.

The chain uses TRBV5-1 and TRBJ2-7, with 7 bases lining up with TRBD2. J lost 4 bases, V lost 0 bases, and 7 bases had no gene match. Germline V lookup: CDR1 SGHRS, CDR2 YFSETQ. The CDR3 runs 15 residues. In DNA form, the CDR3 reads TGCGCCAGCAGCTTGGCCGCAGCGGGATTATACGAGCAGTACTTC. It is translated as CASSLAAAGLYEQYF.

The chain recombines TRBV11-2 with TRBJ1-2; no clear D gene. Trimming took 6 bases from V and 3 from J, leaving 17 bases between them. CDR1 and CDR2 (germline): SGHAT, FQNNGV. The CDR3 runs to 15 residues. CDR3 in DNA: TGTGCCAGCAGACCAACCCAAAGCGGATACTATGGCTACACCTTC. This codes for CASRPTQSGYYGYTF.

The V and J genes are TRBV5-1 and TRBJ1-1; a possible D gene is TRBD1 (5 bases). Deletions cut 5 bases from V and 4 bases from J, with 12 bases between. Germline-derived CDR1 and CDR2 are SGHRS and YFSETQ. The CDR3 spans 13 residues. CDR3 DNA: TGCGCCAGCAGTTCCGGGGGGAGCACTGAAGCTTTCTTT. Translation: CASSSGGSTEAFF.

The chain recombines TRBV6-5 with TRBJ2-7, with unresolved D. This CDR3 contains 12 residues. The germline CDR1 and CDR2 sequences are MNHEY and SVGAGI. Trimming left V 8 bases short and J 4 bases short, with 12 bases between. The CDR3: CASGPLTYEQYF. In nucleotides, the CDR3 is TGTGCCAGCGGACCCTTGACGTACGAGCAGTACTTC.

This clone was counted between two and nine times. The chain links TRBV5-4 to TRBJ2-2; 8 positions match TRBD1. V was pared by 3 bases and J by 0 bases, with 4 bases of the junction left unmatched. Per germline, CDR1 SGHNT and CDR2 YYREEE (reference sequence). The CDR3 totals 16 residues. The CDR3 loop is CASSYDRGTNTGELFF. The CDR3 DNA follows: TGTGCCAGCAGCTATGACAGGGGAACGAACACCGGGGAGCTGTTTTTT.

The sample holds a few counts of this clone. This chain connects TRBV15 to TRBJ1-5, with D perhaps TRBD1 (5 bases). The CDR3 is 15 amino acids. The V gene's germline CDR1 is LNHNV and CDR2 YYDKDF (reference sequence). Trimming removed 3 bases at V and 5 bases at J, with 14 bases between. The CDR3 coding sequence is TGTGCCACCAGCAGCCCGACCGGAGGGGATCAGCCCCAGCATTTT. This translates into CATSSPTGGDQPQHF.

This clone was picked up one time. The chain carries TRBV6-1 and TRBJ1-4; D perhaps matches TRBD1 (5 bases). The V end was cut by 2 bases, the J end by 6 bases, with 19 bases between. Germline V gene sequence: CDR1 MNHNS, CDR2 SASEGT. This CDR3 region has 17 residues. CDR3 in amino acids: CASSERSQGRAYEKLFF. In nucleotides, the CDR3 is TGTGCCAGCAGTGAAAGGTCCCAGGGAAGGGCCTATGAAAAACTGTTTTTT.

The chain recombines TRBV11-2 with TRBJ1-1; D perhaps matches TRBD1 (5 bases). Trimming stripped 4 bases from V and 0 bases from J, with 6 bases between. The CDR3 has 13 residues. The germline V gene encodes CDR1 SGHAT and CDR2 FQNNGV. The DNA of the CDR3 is TGTGCCAGCAGCTCGACAGTGAACACTGAAGCTTTCTTT. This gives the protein CASSSTVNTEAFF.

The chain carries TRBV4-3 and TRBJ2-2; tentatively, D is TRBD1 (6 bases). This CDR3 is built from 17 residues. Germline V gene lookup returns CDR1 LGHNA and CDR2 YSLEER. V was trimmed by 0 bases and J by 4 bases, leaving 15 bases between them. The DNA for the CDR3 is TGCGCCAGCAGCCAAGATGTCTCAGGGGCAGGCACCGGGGAGCTGTTTTTT. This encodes CASSQDVSGAGTGELFF.

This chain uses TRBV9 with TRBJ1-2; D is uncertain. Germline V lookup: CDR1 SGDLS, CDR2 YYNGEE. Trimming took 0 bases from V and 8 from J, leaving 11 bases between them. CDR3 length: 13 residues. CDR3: CASSVERWEGYTF. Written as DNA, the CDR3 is TGTGCCAGCAGCGTAGAGAGGTGGGAAGGCTACACCTTC.

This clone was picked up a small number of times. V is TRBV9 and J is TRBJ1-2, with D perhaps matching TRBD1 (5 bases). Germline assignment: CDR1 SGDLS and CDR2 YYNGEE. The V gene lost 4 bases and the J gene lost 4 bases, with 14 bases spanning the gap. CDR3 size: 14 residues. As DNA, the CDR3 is TGTGCCAGCAGCCCAAGCAGGGAGGTCTATGGCTACACCTTC. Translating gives CASSPSREVYGYTF. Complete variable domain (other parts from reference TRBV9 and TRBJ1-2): DSGVTQTPKHLITATGQRVTLRCSPRSGDLSVYWYQQSLDQGLQFLIQYYNGEERAKGNILERFSAQQFPDLHSELNLSSLELGDSALYFCASSPSREVYGYTFGSGTRLTVV.

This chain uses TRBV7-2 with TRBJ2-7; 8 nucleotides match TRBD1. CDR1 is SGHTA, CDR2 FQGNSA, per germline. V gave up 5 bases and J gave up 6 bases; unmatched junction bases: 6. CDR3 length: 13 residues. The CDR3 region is CASSGDRGAEQYF. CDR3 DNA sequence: TGTGCCAGCAGCGGCGACAGGGGAGCCGAGCAGTACTTC.

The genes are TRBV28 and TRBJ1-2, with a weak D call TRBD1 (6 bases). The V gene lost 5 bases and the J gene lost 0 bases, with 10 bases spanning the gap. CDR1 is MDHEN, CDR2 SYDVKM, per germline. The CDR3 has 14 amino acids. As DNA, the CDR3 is TGTGCCAGCAGTATGGGGGGCACTAACTATGGCTACACCTTC. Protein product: CASSMGGTNYGYTF.

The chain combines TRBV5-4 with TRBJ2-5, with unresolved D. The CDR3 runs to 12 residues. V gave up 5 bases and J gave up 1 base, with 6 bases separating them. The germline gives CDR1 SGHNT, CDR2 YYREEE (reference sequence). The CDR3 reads CASSSSQETQYF. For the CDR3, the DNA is TGTGCCAGCAGTTCTAGCCAAGAGACCCAGTACTTC.